The rows below give T cell receptor beta chains drawn from one sample of a study of PD-1 blockade in classical Hodgkin lymphoma. Clones were read by immunoSEQ multiplex PCR, and TCRdb kept only the in-frame ones, dropping some. Found here are some 13,000 clones, around 92% of them singletons; the top ten hold roughly 10%. This sample comprised peripheral blood mononuclear cells (PBMCs), obtained at baseline. Receptors were obtained from a human donor with classical Hodgkin lymphoma. Each CDR3 is given without its conserved first and last residue. The D gene is left open where the match is weak.

len	v_gene	d_gene	j_gene	CDR3aa
12	TRBV5-1	.	TRBJ2-2	ASSLVGASGELF
12	TRBV5-1	TRBD1	TRBJ1-3	ASSKDRDRNTIY
14	TRBV9	.	TRBJ1-2	ASSDSRQWPSYGYT
14	TRBV19	TRBD2	TRBJ2-5	ASSKGLAGPQETQY
9	TRBV5-6	.	TRBJ1-2	ASQGLYGYT
14	TRBV27	.	TRBJ2-6	ASSTIYLSGANVLT
13	TRBV7-9	.	TRBJ2-7	ASSLMGTSAYEQY
12	TRBV2	.	TRBJ2-7	ASHRGKGSYEQY
13	TRBV6-1	.	TRBJ1-2	ASRNLRTANYGYT
14	TRBV5-1	.	TRBJ2-1	ASTPAVQGGYNEQF
12	TRBV2	.	TRBJ1-1	ASRRVHMNTEAF
13	TRBV21-1	.	TRBJ1-5	ASSKAGRRFQPQH
14	TRBV4-1	TRBD1	TRBJ1-1	ASSQPGTGAVARAF
11	TRBV5-1	TRBD1	TRBJ2-5	ASGTGKGETQY
15	TRBV4-1	.	TRBJ1-6	ASSLGPGVAINSPLH
11	TRBV5-1	.	TRBJ1-1	ASSLRGGTEAF
12	TRBV11-2	.	TRBJ2-3	ASTPRGSQDTQY
13	TRBV7-9	.	TRBJ1-2	ASSLGGENIYGYT
10	TRBV28	.	.	ASSFGAYEQY
11	TRBV7-9	.	TRBJ2-5	ASSLDSQETQY
13	TRBV7-8	TRBD2	TRBJ2-3	ASDPGGAKIDTQY
14	TRBV7-9	.	TRBJ1-5	ASSLDGISSNQPQH
13	TRBV7-9	.	TRBJ2-1	ASSPDRKRANEQF
10	TRBV27	.	TRBJ2-5	ASSLRGETQY
11	TRBV9	.	TRBJ2-1	ASSVGQGGEQF
14	TRBV27	TRBD1	TRBJ1-2	ASSHRQGGGNYGYT
16	TRBV14	TRBD1	TRBJ1-1	ASSPITWTGAMNTEAF
13	TRBV11-3	TRBD1	TRBJ2-1	ASSLTGESYNEQF
12	TRBV2	.	TRBJ2-7	ASSRTLPSYEQY
11	TRBV7-9	.	TRBJ2-3	ASSYSSTDTQY
12	TRBV7-2	.	TRBJ2-7	ASSPSLAVREQY
14	TRBV14	.	TRBJ2-1	ASSYQFGPLGNEQF
13	TRBV2	.	TRBJ2-6	ASSQGGSGANVLT
12	TRBV27	TRBD2	TRBJ2-7	ASSLYRGAYEQY
14	TRBV11-2	.	TRBJ1-2	ASSSLKTGANYGYT
11	TRBV5-1	.	TRBJ2-7	ASSPEGGGEQY
14	TRBV5-1	TRBD2	TRBJ2-2	ASSLSGGGRTGELF
14	TRBV28	.	TRBJ1-5	ASSLMGWERNQPQH
10	TRBV19	.	TRBJ2-3	ASSIGVDTQY
11	TRBV6-5	.	TRBJ1-2	ASSYSITDVGT
15	TRBV5-6	.	TRBJ2-2	ASSRPGKGGPTGELF
16	TRBV6-1	.	TRBJ2-2	ASSETSLRGANTGELF
12	TRBV7-2	.	TRBJ2-7	ASSLGTGLYEQY
12	TRBV5-1	TRBD1	TRBJ2-1	ASNRDSSYNEQF
14	TRBV5-1	.	TRBJ2-7	ASSGTDGPSSYEQY
12	TRBV11-2	.	TRBJ1-3	ASSLQGSGNTIY
11	TRBV2	.	TRBJ2-1	ASSYIRAAEQF
12	TRBV5-1	TRBD2	TRBJ2-5	ASSLSSGEETQY
13	TRBV5-1	.	TRBJ2-6	ASSLQVSGANVLT
11	TRBV7-9	.	TRBJ1-5	ASSLDPDQPQH
12	TRBV19	.	TRBJ1-6	ASSIVQDNSPLH
13	TRBV5-1	.	TRBJ2-1	ASSVDGSSYNEQF
11	TRBV9	TRBD1	TRBJ1-2	ASSVDRVGGYT
13	TRBV7-9	.	TRBJ1-4	ASSLESGAEEKLF
12	TRBV5-1	.	TRBJ2-7	ASSSDGYAYEHY
13	TRBV5-1	.	TRBJ2-3	ASSSGAGETDTQY
12	TRBV6-5	.	TRBJ1-4	ASSSGATNEKLF
14	TRBV11-2	.	TRBJ2-4	ASSSGDRGAKNIQY
11	TRBV9	.	TRBJ1-2	ASSPPGDLGYT